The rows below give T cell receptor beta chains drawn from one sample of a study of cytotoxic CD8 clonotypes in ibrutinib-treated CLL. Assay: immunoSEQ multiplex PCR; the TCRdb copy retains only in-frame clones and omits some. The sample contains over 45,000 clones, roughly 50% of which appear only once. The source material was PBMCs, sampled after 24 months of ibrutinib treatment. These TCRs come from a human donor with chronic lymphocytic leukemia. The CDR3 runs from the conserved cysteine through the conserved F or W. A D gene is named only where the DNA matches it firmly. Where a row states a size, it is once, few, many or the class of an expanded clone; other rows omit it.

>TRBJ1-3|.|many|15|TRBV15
CATSRDKGSGNTIYF
TGTGCCACCAGCAGAGATAAGGGCTCTGGAAACACCATATATTTT
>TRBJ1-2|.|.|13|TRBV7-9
CASSLDSAGGYTF
TGTGCCAGCAGCTTAGACTCGGCGGGTGGCTACACCTTC
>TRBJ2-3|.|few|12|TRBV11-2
CASSLYTGTQYF
TGTGCCAGCAGCTTATATACCGGTACGCAGTATTTT
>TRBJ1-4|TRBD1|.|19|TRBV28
CASRDDRGHPLATNEKLFF
TGTGCCAGCAGGGACGACAGGGGACATCCCCTCGCAACTAATGAAAAACTGTTTTTT
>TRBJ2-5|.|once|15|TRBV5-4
CASSLDARVGETQYF
TGTGCCAGCAGCTTGGACGCCAGGGTGGGAGAGACCCAGTACTTC
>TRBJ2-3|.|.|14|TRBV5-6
CASSPLGATDTQYF
TGTGCCAGCAGCCCCCTAGGGGCTACAGATACGCAGTATTTT
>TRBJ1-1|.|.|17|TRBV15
CATSRVEGQFLLTEAFF
TGTGCCACCAGCAGAGTGGAAGGACAGTTCCTCCTAACTGAAGCTTTCTTT
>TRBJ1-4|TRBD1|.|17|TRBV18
CASSLYTRTGGAGKLFF
TGTGCCAGCTCACTTTACACAAGGACAGGAGGGGCGGGAAAACTGTTTTTT
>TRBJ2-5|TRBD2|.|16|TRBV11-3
CASSPGKGRAGETQYF
TGTGCCAGCAGCCCAGGCAAAGGGAGGGCCGGAGAGACCCAGTACTTC
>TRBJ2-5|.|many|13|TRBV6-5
CASSYWDQETQYF
TGTGCCAGCAGTTACTGGGACCAAGAGACCCAGTACTTC
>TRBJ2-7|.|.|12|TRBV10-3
CAISGSTYEQYF
TGTGCCATCAGTGGCTCGACCTACGAGCAGTACTTC
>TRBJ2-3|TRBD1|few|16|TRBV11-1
CASSSGTAERTDTQYF
TGTGCCAGCAGCTCCGGGACAGCTGAGCGCACAGATACGCAGTATTTT
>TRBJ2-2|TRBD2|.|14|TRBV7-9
CASGLAGDHGELFF
TGTGCCAGCGGCCTAGCGGGGGATCACGGGGAGCTGTTTTTT
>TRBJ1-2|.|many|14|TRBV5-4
CASSSIKGVGGYTF
TGTGCCAGCAGCTCAATCAAGGGGGTTGGCGGCTACACCTTC
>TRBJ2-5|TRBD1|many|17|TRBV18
CASSPLTGGARGETQYF
TGTGCCAGCTCACCACTTACAGGGGGCGCCAGGGGAGAGACCCAGTACTTC
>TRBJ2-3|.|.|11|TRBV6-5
CASKDADTQYF
TGTGCCAGCAAGGATGCGGATACGCAGTATTTT
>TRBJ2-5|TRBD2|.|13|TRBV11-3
CASSKRGGETQYF
TGTGCCAGCAGCAAAAGGGGAGGGGAGACCCAGTACTTC
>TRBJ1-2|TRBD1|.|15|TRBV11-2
CASRPSGTANYGYTF
TGTGCCAGCAGGCCCTCCGGGACAGCTAACTATGGCTACACCTTC
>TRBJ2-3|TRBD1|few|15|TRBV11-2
CASSFGQGNTDTQYF
TGTGCCAGCAGCTTCGGACAGGGGAACACAGATACGCAGTATTTT
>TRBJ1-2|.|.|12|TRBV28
CASSSLSEGYTF
TGTGCCAGCAGTTCTTTATCGGAAGGCTACACCTTC
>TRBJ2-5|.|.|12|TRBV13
CASTRGRETQYF
TGTGCCAGCACCAGGGGGAGGGAGACCCAGTACTTC
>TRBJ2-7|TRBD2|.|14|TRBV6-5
CASSFSVAGYEQYF
TGTGCCAGCAGTTTTTCTGTAGCGGGTTACGAGCAGTACTTC
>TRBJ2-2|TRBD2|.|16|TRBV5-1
CASSAGEGRGSGELFF
TGCGCCAGCAGCGCCGGGGAGGGACGAGGTTCCGGGGAGCTGTTTTTT
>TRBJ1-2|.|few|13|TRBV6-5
CASSSWRGDGYTF
TGTGCCAGCAGCTCTTGGAGGGGCGATGGCTACACCTTC
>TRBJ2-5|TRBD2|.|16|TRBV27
CASSLSGRGGQETQYF
TGTGCCAGCAGTCTTAGCGGGAGAGGCGGCCAAGAGACCCAGTACTTC
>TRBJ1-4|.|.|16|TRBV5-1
CASSLRLGRSGEKLFF
TGCGCCAGCAGCTTGAGGTTAGGGCGGAGTGGAGAAAAACTGTTTTTT
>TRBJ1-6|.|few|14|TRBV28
CASSFQGRDSPLHF
TGTGCCAGCAGTTTCCAGGGGCGGGATTCACCCCTCCACTTT